Below, 16 T cell receptor beta chains from the same sample are listed, as sequenced in a study of T cell changes during pregnancy in multiple sclerosis (dated by TCRdb to about 2019). Library preparation was by the immunoSEQ multiplex PCR assay. Here the immuneACCESS table is served through TCRdb, limited to in-frame sequences with V and J called. Missing clones are a known gap in these copies; in checked studies unresolved V genes cover under half, and the rest lacks a known reason. The sample table holds 70,000 to 100,000 clones, of which around 93% were seen once. The ten largest clones capture around 4% of the sample. Sequenced here: peripheral blood, sampled in the first trimester of pregnancy. All receptors come from a female donor with multiple sclerosis, enrolled in a pregnancy study.

This sequence joins TRBV6-5 and TRBJ1-3; D remains unclear. CDR3 length: 16 amino acids. Germline values: CDR1 MNHEY, CDR2 SVGAGI. Trimming pared 3 bases from V and 0 bases from J, leaving 12 bases between. As DNA, the CDR3 is TGTGCCAGCAGTTATTCTAGAGTCAACTCTGGAAACACCATATATTTT. Its protein product is CASSYSRVNSGNTIYF.

The V gene is TRBV25-1, the J gene TRBJ1-5, with D possibly TRBD1 on 6 matching bases. Germline V gives CDR1 MGHDK, CDR2 SYGVNS. This CDR3 has 15 residues. V was clipped by 8 bases and J by 3 bases, with 17 bases between them. The CDR3 DNA follows: TGTGCCAGCGGACGAAGGACAGTGGACAATCAGCCCCAGCATTTT. Translated, it gives CASGRRTVDNQPQHF.

This CDR3 is CASDLGQSNSPLHF. CDR3 DNA: TGTGCCAGCGATCTAGGACAGAGTAATTCACCCCTCCACTTT. The rearrangement links TRBV6-1 to TRBJ1-6; perhaps TRBD1 as D (6 bases). In germline, CDR1 is MNHNS, CDR2 SASEGT. This CDR3 has 14 residues. V lost 8 bases and J 6 bases, leaving 14 bases between the germline ends.

The CDR3 sequence: CASSLGGARSYNEQFF. CDR3 nucleotides: TGTGCCAGCAGCTTAGGTGGGGCGCGGTCCTACAATGAGCAGTTCTTC. The chain couples TRBV11-2 to TRBJ2-1; perhaps TRBD1 as D (5 bases). CDR1 SGHAT and CDR2 FQNNGV come from the germline V gene. This CDR3 region has 16 residues. V was shortened by 1 base and J by 1 base, with 11 bases between the two germline ends.

The chain carries TRBV27 and TRBJ2-7; D is perhaps TRBD1 (6 bases). V was shortened by 6 bases and J by 6 bases, with 24 bases between the two germline ends. CDR1 and CDR2 from the germline V gene are MNHEY and SMNVEV (reference sequence). The CDR3 spans 16 residues. The CDR3 DNA reads as TGTGCCAGCAGCACGCCGGGACACGGAGATCTGGGCGAGCAGTACTTC. This gives the protein CASSTPGHGDLGEQYF.

The chain joins TRBV29-1 to TRBJ2-1, with a weak D call TRBD1 (6 bases). With 7 bases removed from V and 8 bases from J, the gap between germline ends came to 15 bases. CDR3 length: 12 residues. CDR1 and CDR2 (germline): SQVTM, ANQGSEA. CDR3 region: CSALDSMDEQFF. Written as DNA, the CDR3 is TGCAGCGCCCTGGACAGTATGGATGAGCAGTTCTTC.

The chain is built from TRBV5-1 and TRBJ2-6; the match to TRBD1 covers 7 bases. Germline CDR1 is SGHRS and CDR2 is YFSETQ. V dropped 6 bases and J dropped 3; count of bases not matched to a gene: 18. The length of the CDR3 is 19 residues. CDR3 sequence: CASTVVQSGTGVGANVLTF. The CDR3 DNA sequence: TGCGCCAGCACCGTCGTTCAGTCAGGAACAGGGGTTGGGGCCAACGTCCTGACTTTC.

The rearrangement joins TRBV5-1 to TRBJ2-7; 9 bases line up with TRBD1. The CDR3 spans 14 residues. V trimming: 6 bases; J trimming: 4 bases; junction bases outside the gene matches: 8. Germline lookup yields CDR1 SGHRS and CDR2 YFSETQ. CDR3 nucleotides: TGCGCCAGCAACCCCCAACAGGGGGCTTACGAGCAGTACTTC. It specifies CASNPQQGAYEQYF.

V and J are TRBV2 and TRBJ1-2; D is perhaps TRBD1 (6 bases). CDR3 length: 17 residues. Trimming removed 4 bases from V and 3 bases from J, with 21 bases in between. CDR1 and CDR2 (germline): SNHLY, FYNNEI. The DNA for the CDR3 is TGTGCCAGCAGTGCAAAAGGCACAGGGAAGATGCACTATGGCTACACCTTC. Protein sequence: CASSAKGTGKMHYGYTF. The entire variable domain, with the rest obtained from reference TRBV2 and TRBJ1-2, is as follows: EPEVTQTPSHQVTQMGQEVILRCVPISNHLYFYWYRQILGQKVEFLVSFYNNEISEKSEIFDDQFSVERPDGSNFTLKIRSTKLEDSAMYFCASSAKGTGKMHYGYTFGSGTRLTVV.

The genes are TRBV30 and TRBJ1-2; tentative D call: TRBD1 (6 bases). Germline CDR1 and CDR2: GTSNPN and SVGIG (reference sequence). V was clipped by 0 bases and J by 6 bases, with 11 bases between them. The CDR3 runs 13 residues. CDR3 region: CAWSVVGAHGYTF. DNA for the CDR3: TGTGCCTGGAGTGTTGTGGGGGCCCATGGCTACACCTTC.

This clone was seen just once. The J gene is TRBJ1-4, the V gene TRBV14; 8 bases are shared with TRBD1. The CDR3 runs 18 residues. The V and J ends lost 1 base and 8 bases, in that order; junction bases with no gene match: 15. Germline CDR1 reads SGHDN; CDR2 reads FVKESK. The CDR3 reads CASSQVKGTGQGREKLFF. The CDR3 bases are TGTGCCAGCAGCCAAGTAAAGGGGACAGGACAGGGAAGGGAAAAACTGTTTTTT.

This sequence joins TRBV2 and TRBJ1-5; maybe TRBD1 (5 bases). CDR1 and CDR2 from the germline V gene are SNHLY and FYNNEI. This CDR3 spans 15 amino acids. V was clipped by 4 bases and J by 5 bases, with 15 bases between them. CDR3: CASSGDSAADQPQHF. The CDR3 DNA follows: TGTGCCAGCAGTGGGGACTCCGCGGCGGATCAGCCCCAGCATTTT.

The CDR3 here is CASSEAPQGGYYGYTF. As DNA, the CDR3 is TGTGCCAGCAGTGAAGCTCCACAGGGGGGATACTATGGCTACACCTTC. The chain has TRBV6-1 and TRBJ1-2, with 8 bases that match TRBD1. After removal of 0 bases from V and 3 bases from J, the junction contained 6 bases not matched to a gene. CDR1 and CDR2 from the germline V gene are MNHNS and SASEGT. CDR3 length equals 16 residues.

This clone was observed a single time. CDR3 loop: CASSSQRGGLNEQFF. CDR3 DNA: TGCGCCAGCAGCTCACAGCGGGGGGGCCTAAATGAGCAGTTCTTC. This chain uses TRBV5-1 with TRBJ2-1; 10 bases align to TRBD2. J lost 7 bases, V lost 3 bases, and 7 bases had no gene match. In germline, CDR1 is SGHRS, CDR2 YFSETQ. This CDR3 contains 15 residues. The variable domain in full, completed from reference TRBV5-1 and TRBJ2-1, reads KAGVTQTPRYLIKTRGQQVTLSCSPISGHRSVSWYQQTPGQGLQFLFEYFSETQRNKGNFPGRFSGRQFSNSRSEMNVSTLELGDSALYLCASSSQRGGLNEQFFGPGTRLTVL.

V gene TRBV7-3 combines with J gene TRBJ2-7, with D tentatively TRBD2 (5 bases). V was shortened by 5 bases and J by 5 bases, with 13 bases between the two germline ends. The germline V gene has CDR1 SGHTA and CDR2 FQGTGA. This CDR3 has 13 amino acids. The CDR3 region is CASSPRPGDEQYF. DNA of the CDR3: TGTGCCAGCAGCCCCCGGCCCGGGGACGAGCAGTACTTC.

The chain combines TRBV18 with TRBJ1-1; 7 positions agree with TRBD1. J lost 0 bases, V lost 3 bases, and 7 bases had no gene match. The CDR3 extends over 16 amino acids. CDR1 is KGHSH, CDR2 LQKENI, per germline. The CDR3 spells CASSPNEGAMNTEAFF. CDR3 nucleotide sequence: TGTGCCAGCTCACCTAATGAGGGGGCCATGAACACTGAAGCTTTCTTT.